This TCR beta chain appears in the sequencing data of a study of Graves' ophthalmopathy and Graves' hyperthyroidism (dated by TCRdb to between 2018 and 2020). Turning to the overall study: Hyperthyroidism was defined as stable when no progression to ophthalmopathy occurred within 18 months of follow-up. A discovery set of 90 to 100 patients (43 ophthalmopathy, fewer than 60 stable hyperthyroidism) was enrolled to explore V-J signatures distinguishing ophthalmopathy from hyperthyroidism. After sampling, hyperthyroidism patients received methimazole starting at 30 mg daily, and ophthalmopathy patients received high-dose intravenous methylprednisolone. The independent validation cohort included approximately 19 hyperthyroidism patients plus 17 patients who later progressed from hyperthyroidism to ophthalmopathy. The study used TCR beta repertoire signatures to distinguish Graves' ophthalmopathy from Graves' hyperthyroidism and to predict progression to ophthalmopathy. In over 5 hyperthyroidism patients, the T-cell repertoire of thyroid tissue was compared with the T-cell repertoire of blood. In total, some 140 blood samples were TCR-sequenced: 40 to 45 ophthalmopathy, roughly 80 hyperthyroidism and approximately 17 hyperthyroidism-to-ophthalmopathy patients.

Here is what the overall study found, with its caveats: In validation, the model predicted ophthalmopathy progression with about 71% sensitivity and 72.22% specificity; 12 predicted patients were CT-confirmed with GO in a median of around 6 months. In cross-validation, the 13-signature model distinguished ophthalmopathy from stable hyperthyroidism with less than 90% sensitivity and approximately 81% specificity, while in the test set the corresponding values were 80% and 75%. Most expanded thyroid clonotypes with frequency above 0.001 were also detected in blood, suggesting blood repertoires may reflect the thyroid immune response. No statistical method was used to predetermine the sample size, and group allocation was not hidden from the investigators.

For repertoire sequencing, TCR beta CDR3 regions were amplified from RNA transcripts. The first round was an RT-PCR using HTBI primers with the Qiagen OneStep RT-PCR kit, and this first round was followed by a second-round multiplex PCR, then size selection and purification. Sequencing of the libraries was carried out on an Illumina HiSeq2000 in paired-end mode with 100 bp reads. The authors' analysis ran thus. SOAPnuke was used to process the reads, throwing out any read that had adapters, had uncalled bases, had a mean Phred below 15, or lacked an exact constant-primer or identifier match. COPE v1.2.5 was used to merge the high-quality paired reads. Unique nucleotide sequences were defined as clonotypes and aligned to IMGT TRB V, D and J references using MiTCR v1.1. The analysis was limited to V-J combinations with a frequency above 0.0001, which together covered 99.2% of repertoires. A TCR clonal expansion and chaos score per V-J combination was defined as the ratio of F50 clonal expansion to chaos observed in the TCRdist matrix. Welch's t-statistics and random forest were used to narrow the features down to 13 V-J combinations, which were then fed into a naive Bayes classifier. The similarity between thyroid and blood repertoires was quantified using the Morisita-Horn index. In TCRdb, the public reads were trimmed at Q25 with fastp and aligned with MiXCR, with productive beta chains retained. Rows with one shared CDR3 protein collapse into an entry with the most common genes and DNA. These V and J calls are TCRdb output, not the study's own analysis. The sample table shows roughly 600,000 distinct CDR3 sequences, and roughly 40% are seen once. In total, the top ten clones hold about 4% of the sample.

The germline V gene sets CDR1 to SGHRS and CDR2 to YFSETQ. Clipping removes 5 bases from V and 0 bases from J, with 3 as the unmatched junction base count. From the cysteine through the phenylalanine, the CDR3 covers 15 amino acids. The entry retains the CDR3 DNA only, 45 bases that are in frame from base 1. Hyperthyroidism patients were newly diagnosed, were aged 18 to 65 years, and had a disease duration under 2 months. Patients with other autoimmune diseases, uncontrolled infections, pregnancy or lactation were excluded from the study. Diagnosis was based on clinical symptoms, serum thyroxine, TRAb, thyroid ultrasound and orbital computed tomography. Total RNA was extracted with Trizol reagent and quality-checked on an Agilent 2100 Bioanalyzer. Comments on this clonotype: The antigen this receptor binds is unknown. No base-level quality is on record; no much larger clone is a single base apart.

The clonotype was recovered from an adult man with Graves' hyperthyroidism. The chain is encoded by TRBV5-1 joined to TRBJ2-1, with 9 middle bases fitting TRBD2. Sequencing input: peripheral blood or thyroid tissue (not recorded which). The CDR3 corresponds to CASSLAGSSYNEQFF. The bases read TGCGCCAGCAGTCTAGCGGGGAGCTCCTACAATGAGCAGTTCTTC.